This TCR beta chain was sequenced during a study of blood T cell repertoires in COVID-19. The protocol was immunoSEQ multiplex PCR, while the TCRdb copy is restricted to in-frame clones and leaves out a portion. The sample has roughly 150,000 clones, around 83% seen once; the top ten hold approximately 18%. Germline CDR1 SQVTM, CDR2 ANQGSEA. Trimming removed 0 bases at V and 5 bases at J, with 13 bases between. The CDR3 sequence is 14 residues long. V is TRBV29-1 and J is TRBJ1-2, with D tentatively TRBD1 (6 bases). Input material: peripheral blood. This clonotype originated in a woman aged 70 to 79 who had recovered from COVID-19. CDR3 loop: CSVEDAGQLYGYTF. CDR3 nucleotide sequence: TGCAGCGTTGAAGATGCCGGACAGTTATATGGCTACACCTTC.